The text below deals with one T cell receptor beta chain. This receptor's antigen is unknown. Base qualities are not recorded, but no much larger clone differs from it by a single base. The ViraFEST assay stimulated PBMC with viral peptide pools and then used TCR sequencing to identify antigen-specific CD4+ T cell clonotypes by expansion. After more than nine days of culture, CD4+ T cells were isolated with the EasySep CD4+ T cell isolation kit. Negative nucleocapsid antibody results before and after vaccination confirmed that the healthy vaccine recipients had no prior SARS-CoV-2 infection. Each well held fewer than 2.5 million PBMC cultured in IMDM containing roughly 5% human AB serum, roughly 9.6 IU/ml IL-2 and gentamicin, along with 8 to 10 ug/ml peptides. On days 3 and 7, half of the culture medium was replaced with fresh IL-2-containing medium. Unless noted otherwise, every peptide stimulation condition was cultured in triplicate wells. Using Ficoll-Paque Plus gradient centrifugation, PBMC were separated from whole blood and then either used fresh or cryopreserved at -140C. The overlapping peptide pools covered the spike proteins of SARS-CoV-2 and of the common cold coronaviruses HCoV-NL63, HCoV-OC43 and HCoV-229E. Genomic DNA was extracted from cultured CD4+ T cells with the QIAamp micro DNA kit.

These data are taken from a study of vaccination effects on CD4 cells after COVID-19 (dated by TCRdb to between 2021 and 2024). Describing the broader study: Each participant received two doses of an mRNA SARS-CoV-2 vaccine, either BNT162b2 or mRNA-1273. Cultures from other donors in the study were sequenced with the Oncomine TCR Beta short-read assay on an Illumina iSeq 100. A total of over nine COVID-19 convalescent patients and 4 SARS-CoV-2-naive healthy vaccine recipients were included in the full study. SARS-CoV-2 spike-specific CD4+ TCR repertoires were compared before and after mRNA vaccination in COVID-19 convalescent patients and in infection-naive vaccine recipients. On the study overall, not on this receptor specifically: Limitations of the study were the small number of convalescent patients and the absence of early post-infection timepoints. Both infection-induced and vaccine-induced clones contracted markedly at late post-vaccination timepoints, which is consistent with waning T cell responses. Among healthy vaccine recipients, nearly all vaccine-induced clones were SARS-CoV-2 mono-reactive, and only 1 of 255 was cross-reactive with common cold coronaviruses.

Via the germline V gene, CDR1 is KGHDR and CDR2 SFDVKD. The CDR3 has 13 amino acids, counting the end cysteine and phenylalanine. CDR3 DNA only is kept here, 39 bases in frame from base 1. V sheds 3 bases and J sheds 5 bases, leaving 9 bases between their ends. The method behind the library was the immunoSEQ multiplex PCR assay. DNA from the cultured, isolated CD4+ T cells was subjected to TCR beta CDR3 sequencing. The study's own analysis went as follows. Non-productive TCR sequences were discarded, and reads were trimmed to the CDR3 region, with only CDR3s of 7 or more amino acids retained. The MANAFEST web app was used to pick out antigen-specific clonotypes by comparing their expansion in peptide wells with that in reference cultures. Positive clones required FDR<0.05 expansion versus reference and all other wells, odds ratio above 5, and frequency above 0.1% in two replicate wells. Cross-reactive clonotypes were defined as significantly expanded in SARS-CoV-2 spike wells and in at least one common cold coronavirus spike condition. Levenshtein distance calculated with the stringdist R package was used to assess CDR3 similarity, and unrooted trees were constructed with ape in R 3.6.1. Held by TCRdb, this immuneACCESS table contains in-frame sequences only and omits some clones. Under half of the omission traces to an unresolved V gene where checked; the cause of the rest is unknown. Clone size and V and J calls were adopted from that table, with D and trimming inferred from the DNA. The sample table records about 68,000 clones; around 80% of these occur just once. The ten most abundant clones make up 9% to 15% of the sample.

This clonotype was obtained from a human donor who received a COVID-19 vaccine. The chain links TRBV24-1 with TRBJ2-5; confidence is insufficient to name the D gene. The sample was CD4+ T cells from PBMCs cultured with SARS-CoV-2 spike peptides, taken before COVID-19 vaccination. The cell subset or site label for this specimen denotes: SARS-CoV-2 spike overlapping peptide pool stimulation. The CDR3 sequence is CATSDLTLETQYF. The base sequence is TGTGCCACCAGTGATCTAACTTTGGAGACCCAGTACTTC.